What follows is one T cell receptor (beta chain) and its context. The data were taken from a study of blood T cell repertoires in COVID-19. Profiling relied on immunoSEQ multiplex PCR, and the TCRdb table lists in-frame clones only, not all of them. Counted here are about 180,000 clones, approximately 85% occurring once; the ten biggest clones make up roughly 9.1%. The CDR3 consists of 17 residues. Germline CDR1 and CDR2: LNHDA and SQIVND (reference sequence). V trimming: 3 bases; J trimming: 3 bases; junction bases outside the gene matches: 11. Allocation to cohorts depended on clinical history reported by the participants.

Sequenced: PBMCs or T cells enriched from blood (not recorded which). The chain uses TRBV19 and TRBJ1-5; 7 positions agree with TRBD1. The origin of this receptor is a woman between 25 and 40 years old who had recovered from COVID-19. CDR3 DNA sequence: TGTGCCAGTAGTATTATTATCGTGGGACAGTACAATCAGCCCCAGCATTTT. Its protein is CASSIIIVGQYNQPQHF. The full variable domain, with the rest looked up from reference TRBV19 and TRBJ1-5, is DGGITQSPKYLFRKEGQNVTLSCEQNLNHDAMYWYRQDPGQGLRLIYYSQIVNDFQKGDIAEGYSVSREKKESFPLTVTSAQKNPTAFYLCASSIIIVGQYNQPQHFGDGTRLSIL.